These T cell receptor beta chains were read from a single sample in a study of T cells in Graves' hyperthyroidism and ophthalmopathy. TCRdb ran MiXCR on the multiplex PCR reads and lists one entry per CDR3 protein. The profile covers around 520,000 distinct CDR3 sequences, with 14% appearing a single time and around a sixth taken by the ten largest. What was sequenced was blood. These receptor sequences come from a woman younger than 30 with Graves' hyperthyroidism. Both conserved end residues are trimmed from each CDR3.

j_call | v_call | cdr3_aa
TRBJ2-5 | TRBV7-2 | ASSPLGEIQETQY
TRBJ2-2 | TRBV20-1 | SAMPGQGSSGELF
TRBJ1-5 | TRBV24-1 | ATSDFQRNQPQH
TRBJ1-1 | TRBV2 | ASRDWTGPNTEAF
TRBJ1-1 | TRBV3-1 | ASSPGTVTEAF
TRBJ1-2 | TRBV11-2 | ASSLDSFGQGYDGYT
TRBJ1-2 | TRBV20-1 | SARVGGDFYGYT
TRBJ2-1 | TRBV9 | ASSVVGTDNEQF
TRBJ1-2 | TRBV2 | ASSERDIYGYT
TRBJ1-4 | TRBV5-1 | ASSFPVGTAAGITNEKLF
TRBJ2-5 | TRBV20-1 | SGKTSGQETQY
TRBJ1-1 | TRBV20-1 | SASRGQPNTEAF
TRBJ2-1 | TRBV29-1 | SLRRRSSYNEQL
TRBJ2-1 | TRBV30 | AWSRTSGAYNEQF
TRBJ2-5 | TRBV6-2/TRBV6-3 | ASSYESPYRGGQETQY
TRBJ2-1 | TRBV12-3/TRBV12-4 | ASSSTGTSGGDEQF
TRBJ2-1 | TRBV12-3/TRBV12-4 | ASTSRGGAGVTHNEQF
TRBJ2-3 | TRBV19 | ASTVGQSTDTQY
TRBJ1-1 | TRBV7-9 | ASSFPNTEAF
TRBJ1-2 | TRBV2 | ASSPTEGYT
TRBJ2-3 | TRBV24-1 | ATSEGPYTQY
TRBJ1-5 | TRBV2 | ASSPDRGYQPQH
TRBJ2-5 | TRBV14 | ASSQEAGVETQY
TRBJ2-5 | TRBV11-3 | ASSSEGSGTETQY
TRBJ2-5 | TRBV5-4 | ASSTLLGGGRGETQY
TRBJ1-4 | TRBV30 | AWMQGANEKLF
TRBJ2-7 | TRBV30 | AWSVPYRVYEQY
TRBJ2-1 | TRBV20-1 | SAPTPLAASYNEQF
TRBJ2-7 | TRBV5-6 | ASSLMGQSSYEQY
TRBJ1-5 | TRBV20-1 | SVVQGGSNQPQH
TRBJ2-3 | TRBV3-1 | ASSQVSGHQY
TRBJ2-1 | TRBV7-3 | ASSPQTSGYNEQF
TRBJ1-6 | TRBV9 | ASSVDGDYNSPLH
TRBJ1-1 | TRBV6-1 | ARRDTVNTEAF
TRBJ1-1 | TRBV6-1 | ASSPRDSPAEAF
TRBJ1-1 | TRBV11-2 | ASSYWGESTEAF
TRBJ2-3 | TRBV2 | ASSVGGRAADTQY
TRBJ2-2 | TRBV9 | ASSVPQAGAATGELF
TRBJ2-2 | TRBV30 | ARNLRGTGELF
TRBJ1-2 | TRBV11-2 | ASSLSGGKGDYGYT
TRBJ2-1 | TRBV4-1 | ASSQLGRRENEQF
TRBJ1-5 | TRBV7-8 | ASSLPAGANQPQH
TRBJ1-2 | TRBV12-3/TRBV12-4 | ASSLRGGHFGYT
TRBJ2-1 | TRBV12-3/TRBV12-4 | ASSFHAGAYNEQF
TRBJ1-2 | TRBV5-1 | TSSQGGQSVYGYT
TRBJ2-1 | TRBV29-1 | SVEEDRGIDNEQF
TRBJ2-2 | TRBV6-1 | ASRNGLAGYTGELF
TRBJ2-3 | TRBV14 | ASSQAATTSGFSTDTQY
TRBJ1-2 | TRBV7-3 | ASSLGTWGANYGYT
TRBJ2-7 | TRBV12-3/TRBV12-4 | ASSLASGSSYEQY
TRBJ2-4 | TRBV30 | AWRLPGENIQY
TRBJ2-3 | TRBV5-1 | ASHPTSGRDTQY
TRBJ1-6 | TRBV27 | ASSSLVGERSPLH
TRBJ2-3 | TRBV3-1 | ASSQGWAGGTDTQY
TRBJ1-5 | TRBV30 | AWSVGGQPQH
TRBJ2-1 | TRBV6-6 | ASSYSLAGNNEQF
TRBJ2-1 | TRBV6-1 | ASSRGTSGNNEQF